This entry is about one TCR beta chain. Its target antigen remains unknown. Base quality data are lacking; no much larger clone is found one base away. The immunoSEQ Assay, a bias-controlled multiplex PCR, was used to amplify TCRbeta CDR3 regions from genomic DNA. The study's processing was this. Nucleated cell counts per sample were estimated from amplification of reference gene primers within the assay. To quantify the absolute abundance of each unique TCRbeta CDR3 rearrangement, sequence reads were collapsed and filtered. For each sample, productive Simpson clonality was calculated as the square root of Simpson's diversity index across productive rearrangements. Not all clones reach the TCRdb copy of this immuneACCESS table, which keeps in-frame sequences only. Checked studies attribute under half of the gap to unresolved V genes and leave the rest unexplained. The V and J calls and clone size are taken from that table; D and trimming were inferred from the DNA. Counted in this sample were 250,000 to 300,000 clones; around 85% of them appeared once. The ten largest clones represent 1.5% to 2% of the sample.

The sample comes from a study of blood T cell repertoires in COVID-19 (dated by TCRdb to between 2020 and 2021). With respect to the entire study: Samples from collaborators originated in the United States, Italy and Spain and spanned both the acute and convalescent phases of COVID-19. The material from the prospective study consisted of cDNA or gDNA derived from T cells, B-cell-depleted T cells, or PBMCs. Deeply sampled blood TCRbeta repertoires from subjects exposed to, actively infected with, or recovered from COVID-19 were included in the dataset. The repertoires were released in a freely available public database intended as a resource for research on the immune response to SARS-CoV-2. The samples were drawn from two sources: the first 160 participants of the ongoing ImmuneRACE study, and 950 to 1,500 subjects contributed by 6 global collaborators. Nearly every sample came with metadata listing a de-identified subject ID, COVID-19 status, age in years and sex. Where available, HLA class I and class II types were obtained from metadata supplied by the sample provider rather than from assay-based typing.

Participants in the prospective study were aged about 18 to 100 years, lived in over 20 United States geographic areas, and enrolled through a virtual design. In the prospective study, participants were assigned to cohorts based on the clinical history participants reported in a screening survey and a study questionnaire. Recovered participants in ImmuneRACE Cohort 3 were defined by two consecutive negative NP/OP PCR tests, clearance by a healthcare professional, or resolution of symptoms. Mobile phlebotomists in the prospective study collected whole blood, serum and a nasopharyngeal or oropharyngeal swab from every participant. Additional blood draws and questionnaires over an approximately 2-month period could optionally be provided by prospective study participants. Blood samples from the prospective study were shipped frozen or at room temperature prior to DNA extraction. General study outcomes and caveats: Clinical and demographic metadata were provided uncurated, with the amount varying by source and participant.

The sequence was collected from a woman aged 45-65 years who had recovered from COVID-19. Material for sequencing was PBMCs or T cells enriched from blood (not recorded which).

The CDR3 region: CASSVSGGPYEQYF. The sequenced DNA is TGTGCCAGCAGCGTCTCGGGAGGCCCCTACGAGCAGTACTTC. Recombination connected TRBV9 to TRBJ2-7; 7 bases in the middle match TRBD2. From V the trimming removes 2 bases and from J it removes 2 bases, while the gene matches leave 4 bases of the junction unaccounted for. CDR1 and CDR2 are drawn from the germline V gene: SGDLS, YYNGEE. The CDR3 measures 14 amino acids from cysteine to phenylalanine. The entry retains the CDR3 DNA only, 42 bases that are in frame from base 1.